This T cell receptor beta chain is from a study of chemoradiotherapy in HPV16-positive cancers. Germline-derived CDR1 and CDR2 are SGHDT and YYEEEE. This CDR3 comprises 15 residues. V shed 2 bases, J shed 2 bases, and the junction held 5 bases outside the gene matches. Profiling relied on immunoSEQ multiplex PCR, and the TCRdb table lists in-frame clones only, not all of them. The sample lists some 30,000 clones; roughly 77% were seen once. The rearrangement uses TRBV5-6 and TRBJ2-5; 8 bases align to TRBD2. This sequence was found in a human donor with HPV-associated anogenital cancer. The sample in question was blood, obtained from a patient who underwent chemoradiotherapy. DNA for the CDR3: TGTGCCAGCAGCTTAAGGACTAGCAGGCAAGAGACCCAGTACTTC. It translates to CASSLRTSRQETQYF.